This TCR beta chain was captured by sequencing in a study of blood T cell repertoires in COVID-19. About the study: COVID-19 samples, acute and convalescent, were from the United States, Italy and Spain. PBMCs, B-cell-depleted T cells, or T cells were the source of the cDNA or gDNA that made up the material.

The ends lost 2 bases at V and 3 bases at J; junction bases unmatched: 7. The CDR3 is made up of 15 amino acids. CDR1 and CDR2 from the germline V gene are KGHSH and LQKENI. In the study's own analysis: Reference gene primer amplification gave estimated nucleated cell counts. Clones were sequenced by immunoSEQ multiplex PCR, and TCRdb holds only the in-frame ones, with some missing. V, J and clone size were drawn from that table, and D and trimming were deduced from the DNA. The sample records 100,000 to 120,000 clones, roughly 80% being singletons. The J gene is TRBJ2-7, the V gene TRBV18; 7 bases map to TRBD1. Sample: peripheral blood. The receptor was derived from a woman in her sixties or seventies with acute or convalescent COVID-19. The CDR3 DNA sequence: TGTGCCAGCTCACCATTTCCGACAGGGAACTACGAGCAGTACTTC. It specifies CASSPFPTGNYEQYF.